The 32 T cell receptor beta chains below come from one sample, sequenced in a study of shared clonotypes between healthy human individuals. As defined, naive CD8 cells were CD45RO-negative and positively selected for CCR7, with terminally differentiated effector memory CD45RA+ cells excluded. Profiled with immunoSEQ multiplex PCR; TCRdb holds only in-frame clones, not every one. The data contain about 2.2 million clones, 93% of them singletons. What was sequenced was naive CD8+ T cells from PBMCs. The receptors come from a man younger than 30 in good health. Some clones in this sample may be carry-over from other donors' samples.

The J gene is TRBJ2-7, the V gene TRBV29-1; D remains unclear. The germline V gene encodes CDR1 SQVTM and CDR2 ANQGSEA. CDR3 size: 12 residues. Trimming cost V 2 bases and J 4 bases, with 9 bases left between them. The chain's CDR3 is CSVEPTEYEQYF. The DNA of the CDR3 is TGCAGCGTTGAACCGACTGAGTACGAGCAGTACTTC.

The CDR3 DNA is TGTGCCAGCAGTTTAAGGTCGGTAGCGGGAGGACTCAACAATGAGCAGTTCTTC. As protein: CASSLRSVAGGLNNEQFF. The chain employs TRBV27 and TRBJ2-1, with TRBD2 matching 10 bases. Germline V CDR1 and CDR2: MNHEY, SMNVEV (reference sequence). This CDR3 contains 18 residues. V gave up 2 bases and J gave up 5 bases; unmatched junction bases: 12.

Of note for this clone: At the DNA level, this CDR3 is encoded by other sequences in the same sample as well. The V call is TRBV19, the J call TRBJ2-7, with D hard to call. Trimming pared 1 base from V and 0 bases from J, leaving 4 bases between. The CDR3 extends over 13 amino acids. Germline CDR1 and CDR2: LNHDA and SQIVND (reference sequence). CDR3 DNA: TGTGCCAGTAGTATAGGGATCTCCTACGAGCAGTACTTC. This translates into CASSIGISYEQYF.

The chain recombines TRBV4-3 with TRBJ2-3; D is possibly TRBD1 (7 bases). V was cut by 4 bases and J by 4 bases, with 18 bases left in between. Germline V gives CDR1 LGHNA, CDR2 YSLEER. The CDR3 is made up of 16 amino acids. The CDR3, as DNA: TGCGCCAGCAGCCGAGCGACAGGGCGGAGGGCAGATACGCAGTATTTT. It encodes CASSRATGRRADTQYF.

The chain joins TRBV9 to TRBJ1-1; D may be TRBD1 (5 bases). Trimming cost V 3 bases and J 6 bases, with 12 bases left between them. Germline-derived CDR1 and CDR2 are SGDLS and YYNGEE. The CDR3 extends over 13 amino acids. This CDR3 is CASSEGLSAEAFF. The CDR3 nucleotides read TGTGCCAGCAGCGAGGGACTCTCCGCTGAAGCTTTCTTT.

The CDR3 DNA sequence: TGCGCCAGCAGCCAAGCCCCCCGTGGGCAAGATACGCAGTATTTT. It translates to CASSQAPRGQDTQYF. The rearrangement uses TRBV4-1 and TRBJ2-3, with D unclear. Per germline, CDR1 MGHRA and CDR2 YSYEKL. The CDR3 sequence is 15 residues long. V lost 1 base and J lost 5, with 13 bases in between.

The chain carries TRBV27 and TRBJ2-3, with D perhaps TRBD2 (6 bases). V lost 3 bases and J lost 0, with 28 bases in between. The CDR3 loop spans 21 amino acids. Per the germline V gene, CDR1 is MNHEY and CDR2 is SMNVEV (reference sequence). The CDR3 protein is CASSFLSGLTVPLDSTDTQYF. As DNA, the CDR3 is TGTGCCAGCAGTTTTCTCTCGGGACTTACCGTACCACTAGATAGCACAGATACGCAGTATTTT.

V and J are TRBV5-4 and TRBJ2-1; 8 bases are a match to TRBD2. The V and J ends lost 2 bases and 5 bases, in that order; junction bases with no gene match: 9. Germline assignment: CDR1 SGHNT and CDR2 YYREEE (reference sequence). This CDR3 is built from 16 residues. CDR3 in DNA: TGTGCCAGCAGCTTTTATCGTTGGACTAGCAACAATGAGCAGTTCTTC. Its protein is CASSFYRWTSNNEQFF.

DNA of the CDR3: TGCGCCAGCAGCTTAGCAAGCAGGGGAAACTACGAGCAGTACTTC. Amino acids: CASSLASRGNYEQYF. The chain joins TRBV5-1 to TRBJ2-7, with D possibly matching TRBD1 (6 bases). Germline V lookup: CDR1 SGHRS, CDR2 YFSETQ. CDR3 length: 15 residues. Trimming removed 2 bases from V and 3 bases from J, with 15 bases in between.

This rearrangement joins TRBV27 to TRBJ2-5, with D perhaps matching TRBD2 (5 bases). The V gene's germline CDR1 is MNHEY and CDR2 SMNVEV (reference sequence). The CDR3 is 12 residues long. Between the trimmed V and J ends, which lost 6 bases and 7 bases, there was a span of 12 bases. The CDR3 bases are TGTGCCAGCAGCGTGCCCCGGGGGACCCAGTACTTC. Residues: CASSVPRGTQYF.

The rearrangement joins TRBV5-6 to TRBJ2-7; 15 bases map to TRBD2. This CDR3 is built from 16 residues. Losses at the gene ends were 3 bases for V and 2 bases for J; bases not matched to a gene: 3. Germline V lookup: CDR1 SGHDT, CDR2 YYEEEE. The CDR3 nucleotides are TGTGCCAGCAGCTGGCGGACTAGCGGGAGGGCCTACGAGCAGTACTTC. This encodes CASSWRTSGRAYEQYF.

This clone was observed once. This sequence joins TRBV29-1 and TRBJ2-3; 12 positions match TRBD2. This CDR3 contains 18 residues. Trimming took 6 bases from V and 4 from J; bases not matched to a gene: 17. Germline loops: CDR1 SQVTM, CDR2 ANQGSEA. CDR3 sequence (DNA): TGCAGCGTGTGGACCTTGACATGGACTAGCGGGACCCCAGATACGCAGTATTTT. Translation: CSVWTLTWTSGTPDTQYF.

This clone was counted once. CDR3 sequence (DNA): TGTGCCAGTAAATGGCGGGAGACAGGTAATGAGCAGTTCTTC. Translation: CASKWRETGNEQFF. V usage is TRBV19 and J usage is TRBJ2-1; possibly TRBD2 for D (7 bases). This CDR3 has 14 residues. V was trimmed by 7 bases and J by 7 bases, leaving 17 bases between them. Germline assignment: CDR1 LNHDA and CDR2 SQIVND (reference sequence).

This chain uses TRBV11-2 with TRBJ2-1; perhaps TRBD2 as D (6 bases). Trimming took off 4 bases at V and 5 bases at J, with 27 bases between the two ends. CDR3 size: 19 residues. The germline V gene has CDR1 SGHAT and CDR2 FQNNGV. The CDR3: CASSYPLEEGLDVHNEQFF. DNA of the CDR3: TGTGCCAGCAGCTACCCACTCGAAGAGGGACTGGACGTTCACAATGAGCAGTTCTTC.

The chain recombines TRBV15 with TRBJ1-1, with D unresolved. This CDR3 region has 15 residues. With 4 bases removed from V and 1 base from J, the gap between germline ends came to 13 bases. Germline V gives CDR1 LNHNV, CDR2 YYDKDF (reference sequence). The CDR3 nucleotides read TGTGCCACCAGCAATCGATTCGTGGGGAACACTGAAGCTTTCTTT. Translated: CATSNRFVGNTEAFF.

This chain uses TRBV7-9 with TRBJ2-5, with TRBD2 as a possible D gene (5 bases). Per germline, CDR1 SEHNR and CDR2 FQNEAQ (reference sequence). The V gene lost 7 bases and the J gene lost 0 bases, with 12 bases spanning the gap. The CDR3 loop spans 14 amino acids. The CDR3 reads CASTAPGNQETQYF. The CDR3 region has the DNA TGTGCCAGCACCGCCCCCGGGAACCAAGAGACCCAGTACTTC.

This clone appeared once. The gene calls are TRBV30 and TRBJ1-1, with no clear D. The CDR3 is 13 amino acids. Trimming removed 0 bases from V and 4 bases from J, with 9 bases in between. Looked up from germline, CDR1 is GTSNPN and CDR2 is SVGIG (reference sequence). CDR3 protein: CAWSVRGVTEAFF. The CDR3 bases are TGTGCCTGGAGTGTACGCGGGGTCACTGAAGCTTTCTTT. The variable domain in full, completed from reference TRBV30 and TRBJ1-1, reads SQTIHQWPATLVQPVGSPLSLECTVEGTSNPNLYWYRQAAGRGLQLLFYSVGIGQISSEVPQNLSASRPQDRQFILSSKKLLLSDSGFYLCAWSVRGVTEAFFGQGTRLTVV.

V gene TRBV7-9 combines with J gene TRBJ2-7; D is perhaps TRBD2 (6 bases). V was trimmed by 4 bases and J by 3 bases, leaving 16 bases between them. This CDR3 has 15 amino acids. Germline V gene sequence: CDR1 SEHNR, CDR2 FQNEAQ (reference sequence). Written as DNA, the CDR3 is TGTGCCAGCAGCTCTATGACTAGATCCTTCTACGAGCAGTACTTC. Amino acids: CASSSMTRSFYEQYF.

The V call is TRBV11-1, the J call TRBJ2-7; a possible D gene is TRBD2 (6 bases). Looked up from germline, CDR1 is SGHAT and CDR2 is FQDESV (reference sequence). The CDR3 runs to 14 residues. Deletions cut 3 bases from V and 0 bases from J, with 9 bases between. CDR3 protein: CASSLTGSSYEQYF. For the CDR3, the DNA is TGTGCCAGCAGCTTGACCGGGAGCTCCTACGAGCAGTACTTC. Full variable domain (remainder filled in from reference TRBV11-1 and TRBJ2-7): EAEVAQSPRYKITEKSQAVAFWCDPISGHATLYWYRQILGQGPELLVQFQDESVVDDSQLPKDRFSAERLKGVDSTLKIQPAELGDSAMYLCASSLTGSSYEQYFGPGTRLTVT.

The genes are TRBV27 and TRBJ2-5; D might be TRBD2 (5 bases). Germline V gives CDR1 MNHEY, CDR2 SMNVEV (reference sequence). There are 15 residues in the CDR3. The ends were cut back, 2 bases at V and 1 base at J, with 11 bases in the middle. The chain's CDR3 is CASSLLPGTQETQYF. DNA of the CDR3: TGTGCCAGCAGTTTACTTCCGGGAACCCAAGAGACCCAGTACTTC.

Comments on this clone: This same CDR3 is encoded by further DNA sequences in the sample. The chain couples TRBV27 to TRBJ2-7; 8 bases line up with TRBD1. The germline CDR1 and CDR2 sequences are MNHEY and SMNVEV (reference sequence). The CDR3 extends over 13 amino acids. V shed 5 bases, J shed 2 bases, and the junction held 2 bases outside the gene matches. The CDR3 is CASSVGQAYEQYF. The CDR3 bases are TGTGCCAGCAGTGTGGGACAGGCCTACGAGCAGTACTTC.

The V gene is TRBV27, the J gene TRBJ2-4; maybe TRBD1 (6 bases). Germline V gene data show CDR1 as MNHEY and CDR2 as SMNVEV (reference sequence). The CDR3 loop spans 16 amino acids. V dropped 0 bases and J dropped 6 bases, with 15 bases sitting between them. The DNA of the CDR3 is TGTGCCAGCAGTTTATCGGGCCCACAGGGTGGAAACATTCAGTACTTC. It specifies CASSLSGPQGGNIQYF.

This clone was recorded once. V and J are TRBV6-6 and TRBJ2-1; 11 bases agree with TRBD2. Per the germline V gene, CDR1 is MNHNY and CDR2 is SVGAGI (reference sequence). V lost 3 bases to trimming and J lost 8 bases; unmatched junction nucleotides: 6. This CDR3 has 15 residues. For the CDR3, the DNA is TGTGCCAGCAGTTATAGCGGGAGGGAATCTGATGAGCAGTTCTTC. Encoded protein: CASSYSGRESDEQFF.

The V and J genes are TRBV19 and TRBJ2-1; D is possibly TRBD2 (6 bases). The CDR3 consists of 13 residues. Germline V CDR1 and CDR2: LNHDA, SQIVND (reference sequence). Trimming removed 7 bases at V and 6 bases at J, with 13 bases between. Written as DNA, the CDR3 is TGTGCCAGTACCGGGGGACGAGGCAATGAGCAGTTCTTC. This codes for CASTGGRGNEQFF.

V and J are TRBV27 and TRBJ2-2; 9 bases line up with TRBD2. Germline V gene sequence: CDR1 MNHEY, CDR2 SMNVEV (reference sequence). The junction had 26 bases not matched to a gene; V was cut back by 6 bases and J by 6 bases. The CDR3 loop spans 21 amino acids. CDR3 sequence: CASSIPPSGSGRIRSAGELFF. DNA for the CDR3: TGTGCCAGCAGCATCCCTCCTTCGGGTAGCGGGAGAATTCGATCGGCCGGGGAGCTGTTTTTT.

CDR3 protein: CASSLVRSGANVLTF. CDR3 in DNA: TGTGCCAGCAGTTTAGTCCGCTCTGGGGCCAACGTCCTGACTTTC. V and J are TRBV27 and TRBJ2-6; D is unresolved. The V and J ends lost 2 bases and 0 bases respectively, with 5 bases between them. The CDR3 length is 15 residues. CDR1 is MNHEY and CDR2 is SMNVEV in the germline V gene (reference sequence).

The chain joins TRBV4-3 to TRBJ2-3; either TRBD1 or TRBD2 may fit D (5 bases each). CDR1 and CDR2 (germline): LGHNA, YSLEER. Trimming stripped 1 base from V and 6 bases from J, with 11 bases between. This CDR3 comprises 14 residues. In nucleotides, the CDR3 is TGCGCCAGCAGCCAAGTTGGGGGAGAGGATACGCAGTATTTT. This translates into CASSQVGGEDTQYF.

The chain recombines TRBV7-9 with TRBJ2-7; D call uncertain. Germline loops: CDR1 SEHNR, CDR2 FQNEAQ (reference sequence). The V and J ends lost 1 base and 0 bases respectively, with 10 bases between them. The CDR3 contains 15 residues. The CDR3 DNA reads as TGTGCCAGCAGCTTAGAAGGCAGTCCCTCCTACGAGCAGTACTTC. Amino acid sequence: CASSLEGSPSYEQYF.

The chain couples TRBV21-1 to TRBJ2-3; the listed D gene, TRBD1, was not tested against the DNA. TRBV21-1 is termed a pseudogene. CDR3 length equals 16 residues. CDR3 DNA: TGTGCCAGCAGCTTAAATTCAGGGGGCTGGGAAGATACGCAGTATTTT. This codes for CASSLNSGGWEDTQYF.

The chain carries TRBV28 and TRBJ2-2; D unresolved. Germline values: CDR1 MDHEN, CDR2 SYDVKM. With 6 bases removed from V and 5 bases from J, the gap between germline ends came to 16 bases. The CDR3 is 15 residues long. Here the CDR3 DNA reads TGTGCCAGCAGCATGCCCCACAGAGGTACCGGGGAGCTGTTTTTT. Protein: CASSMPHRGTGELFF.

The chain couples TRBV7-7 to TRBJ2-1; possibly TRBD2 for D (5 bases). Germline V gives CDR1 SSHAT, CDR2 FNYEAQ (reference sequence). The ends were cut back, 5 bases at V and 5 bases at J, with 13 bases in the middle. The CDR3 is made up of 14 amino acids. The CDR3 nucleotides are TGTGCCAGCAGCCTGACTACCGAAGACAATGAGCAGTTCTTC. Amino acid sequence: CASSLTTEDNEQFF.

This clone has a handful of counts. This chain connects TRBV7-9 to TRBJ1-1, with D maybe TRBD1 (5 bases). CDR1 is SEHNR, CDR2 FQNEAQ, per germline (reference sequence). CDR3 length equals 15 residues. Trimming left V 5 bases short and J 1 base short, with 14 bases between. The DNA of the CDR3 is TGTGCCAGCAGCCTGAAGCCCGGGGGGAACACTGAAGCTTTCTTT. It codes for CASSLKPGGNTEAFF.